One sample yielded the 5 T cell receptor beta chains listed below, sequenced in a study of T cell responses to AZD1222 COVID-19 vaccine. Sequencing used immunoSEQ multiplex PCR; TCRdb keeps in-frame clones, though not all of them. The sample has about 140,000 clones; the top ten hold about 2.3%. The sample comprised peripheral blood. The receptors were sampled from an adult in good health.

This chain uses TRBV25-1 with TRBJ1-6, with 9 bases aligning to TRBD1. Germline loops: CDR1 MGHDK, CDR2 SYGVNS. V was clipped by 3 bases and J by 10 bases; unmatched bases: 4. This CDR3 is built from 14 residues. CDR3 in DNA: TGTGCCAGCAGTGAGGGACAGGGAACCTCACCCCTCCACTTT. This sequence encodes CASSEGQGTSPLHF.

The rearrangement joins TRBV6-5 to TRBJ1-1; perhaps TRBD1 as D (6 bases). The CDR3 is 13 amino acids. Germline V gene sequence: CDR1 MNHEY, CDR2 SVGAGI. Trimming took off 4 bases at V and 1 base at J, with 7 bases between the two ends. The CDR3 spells CASSWTANTEAFF. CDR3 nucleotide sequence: TGTGCCAGCAGTTGGACAGCGAACACTGAAGCTTTCTTT.

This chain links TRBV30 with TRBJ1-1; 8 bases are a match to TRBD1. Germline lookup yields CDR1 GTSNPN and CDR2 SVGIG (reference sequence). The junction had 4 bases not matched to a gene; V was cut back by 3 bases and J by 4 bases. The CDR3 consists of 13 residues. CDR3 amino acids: CAWSGDRGTEAFF. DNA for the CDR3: TGTGCCTGGAGCGGCGACAGGGGCACTGAAGCTTTCTTT.

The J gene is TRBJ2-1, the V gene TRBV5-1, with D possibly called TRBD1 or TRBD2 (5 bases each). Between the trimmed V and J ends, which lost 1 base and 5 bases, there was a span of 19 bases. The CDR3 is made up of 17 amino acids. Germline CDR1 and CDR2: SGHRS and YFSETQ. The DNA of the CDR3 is TGCGCCAGCAGCTTGTGGGGGATTGGCTCTGCAGACAATGAGCAGTTCTTC. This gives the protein CASSLWGIGSADNEQFF. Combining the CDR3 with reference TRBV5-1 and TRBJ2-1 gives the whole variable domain KAGVTQTPRYLIKTRGQQVTLSCSPISGHRSVSWYQQTPGQGLQFLFEYFSETQRNKGNFPGRFSGRQFSNSRSEMNVSTLELGDSALYLCASSLWGIGSADNEQFFGPGTRLTVL.

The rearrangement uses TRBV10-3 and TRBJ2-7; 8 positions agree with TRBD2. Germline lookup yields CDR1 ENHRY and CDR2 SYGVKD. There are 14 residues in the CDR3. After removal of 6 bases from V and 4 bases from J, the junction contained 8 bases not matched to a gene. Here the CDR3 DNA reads TGTGCCATCAGGGACCTAGCGGGTGGGTACGAGCAGTACTTC. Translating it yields CAIRDLAGGYEQYF.